The source of this T cell receptor beta chain is a study of blood T cell repertoires in COVID-19. Overall study: Sources were T cells, B-cell-depleted T cells, or PBMCs; the material itself was cDNA or gDNA.

In germline, CDR1 is SGHTA, CDR2 FQGNSA. Trimming pared 1 base from V and 5 bases from J, leaving 20 bases between. The CDR3 totals 18 residues. Some clones are missing from TCRdb's copy, which holds only in-frame ones; the method was immunoSEQ multiplex PCR. The sample yields roughly 500,000 clones, roughly 89% seen once. This TCR was recovered from a man younger than 35 with COVID-19, enrolled during active disease. Sequences were obtained from peripheral blood. The gene calls are TRBV7-2 and TRBJ1-4; D ambiguous. CDR3 amino acids: CASSLVYRVGRGNEKLFF. The CDR3 DNA sequence: TGTGCCAGCAGCTTAGTTTATCGAGTCGGTAGAGGGAATGAAAAACTGTTTTTT.